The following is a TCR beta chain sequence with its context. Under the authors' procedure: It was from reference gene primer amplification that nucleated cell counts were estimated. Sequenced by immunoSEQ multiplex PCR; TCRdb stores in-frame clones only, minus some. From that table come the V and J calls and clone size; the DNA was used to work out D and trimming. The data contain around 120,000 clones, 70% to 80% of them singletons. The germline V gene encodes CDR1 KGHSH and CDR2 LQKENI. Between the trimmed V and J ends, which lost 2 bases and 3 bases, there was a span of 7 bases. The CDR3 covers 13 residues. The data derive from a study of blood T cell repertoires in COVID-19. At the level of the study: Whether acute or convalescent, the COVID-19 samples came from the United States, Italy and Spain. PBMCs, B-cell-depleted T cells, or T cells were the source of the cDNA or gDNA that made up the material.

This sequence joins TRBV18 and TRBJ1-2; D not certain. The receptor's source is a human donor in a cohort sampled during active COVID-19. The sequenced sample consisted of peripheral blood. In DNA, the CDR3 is TGTGCCAGCTCACCAGGCAGTGACTATGGCTACACCTTC. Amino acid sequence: CASSPGSDYGYTF.